This entry lists 16 T cell receptor beta chains sequenced from one sample in a study of blood T cell repertoires in COVID-19. Data came from immunoSEQ multiplex PCR; TCRdb stores just in-frame clones and leaves some out. This sample carries 320,000 or so clones, about 85% of them seen once, and the ten largest clones take 1.5% to 2%. The sequenced sample consisted of PBMCs or T cells enriched from blood (not recorded which). The source of these receptors is a woman between 25 and 40 years old who had been exposed to COVID-19.

The chain uses TRBV7-6 and TRBJ2-1; 11 bases are a match to TRBD1. Germline assignment: CDR1 SGHVS and CDR2 FNYEAQ. The CDR3 totals 15 residues. Trimming took 5 bases from V and 9 from J; bases not matched to a gene: 9. CDR3 region: CASSPVGQGAGEQFF. The CDR3 DNA follows: TGTGCCAGCAGCCCCGTCGGACAGGGGGCAGGTGAGCAGTTCTTC.

This clone showed up just a few times. The chain couples TRBV5-1 to TRBJ1-1, with D tentatively TRBD1 (5 bases). In germline, CDR1 is SGHRS, CDR2 YFSETQ. The CDR3 totals 13 residues. V gave up 0 bases and J gave up 8 bases, with 11 bases separating them. Written as DNA, the CDR3 is TGCGCCAGCAGCTTGGGGAGGGGCCTAGAAGCTTTCTTT. Encoded protein: CASSLGRGLEAFF.

V and J are TRBV7-3 and TRBJ1-5; TRBD1 might be the D (5 bases). The germline gives CDR1 SGHTA, CDR2 FQGTGA. This CDR3 has 16 residues. V shed 9 bases and J shed 4 bases, with 22 bases lying between them. CDR3 loop: CARTLRDSGGNQPQHF. CDR3 DNA sequence: TGTGCCAGAACATTAAGGGACTCGGGAGGTAATCAGCCCCAGCATTTT. The full variable domain, in which reference TRBV7-3 and TRBJ1-5 provide the parts outside the CDR3, is GAGVSQTPSNKVTEKGKYVELRCDPISGHTALYWYRQSLGQGPEFLIYFQGTGAADDSGLPNDRFFAVRPEGSVSTLKIQRTERGDSAVYLCARTLRDSGGNQPQHFGDGTRLSIL.

V is TRBV10-2 and J is TRBJ2-5; TRBD1 matches 7 bases. Germline V gives CDR1 WSHSY, CDR2 SAAADI. Trimming at V came to 2 bases and at J to 4 bases, leaving 4 bases not matched to a gene. The CDR3 runs to 14 residues. DNA of the CDR3: TGCGCCAGCAGTGAGGAGGGGGCTATAGAGACCCAGTACTTC. Protein product: CASSEEGAIETQYF.

The count of this clone is one. The genes are TRBV5-1 and TRBJ2-7; D unresolved. This CDR3 has 15 residues. Germline V gene data show CDR1 as SGHRS and CDR2 as YFSETQ. V was pared by 1 base and J by 3 bases, with 14 bases between. In nucleotides, the CDR3 is TGCGCCAGCAGCTTGAGCGTTGAGTCGGGCTACGAGCAGTACTTC. Protein: CASSLSVESGYEQYF.

V is TRBV3-1 (or the pseudogene TRBV3-2) and J is TRBJ1-6; a weak D match, TRBD1 (6 bases). V was trimmed by 1 base and J by 10 bases, leaving 17 bases between them. Germline loops: CDR1 LGHDT, CDR2 YNNKEL (reference sequence). The CDR3 is 16 amino acids. CDR3 nucleotides: TGTGCCAGCAGCCAAGCTGGTGCCAGGGGTCGGTCACCCCTCCACTTT. Protein: CASSQAGARGRSPLHF.

This chain uses TRBV19 with TRBJ1-3; perhaps TRBD1 as D (5 bases). Trimming cost V 6 bases and J 2 bases, with 14 bases left between them. The V gene's germline CDR1 is LNHDA and CDR2 SQIVND (reference sequence). This CDR3 is 15 amino acids long. The CDR3 spells CASSPGGMPGNTIYF. In DNA, the CDR3 is TGTGCCAGTAGCCCGGGGGGGATGCCTGGAAACACCATATATTTT. The full variable domain, with the rest looked up from reference TRBV19 and TRBJ1-3, is DGGITQSPKYLFRKEGQNVTLSCEQNLNHDAMYWYRQDPGQGLRLIYYSQIVNDFQKGDIAEGYSVSREKKESFPLTVTSAQKNPTAFYLCASSPGGMPGNTIYFGEGSWLTVV.

V is TRBV28 and J is TRBJ1-4; TRBD1 is a possible D gene (5 bases). The CDR3 runs to 16 residues. The germline V gene encodes CDR1 MDHEN and CDR2 SYDVKM. V lost 4 bases, J lost 8 bases, and 20 bases lay in between. The CDR3 DNA reads TGTGCCAGCAGTTCAATCTCAGGGTACGAGAAGGAAAAACTGTTTTTT. It translates to CASSSISGYEKEKLFF.

DNA of the CDR3: TGTGCCAGCAGTCCTCGTTCGGTCAATGAAAAACTGTTTTTT. It specifies CASSPRSVNEKLFF. J is TRBJ1-4 and V is TRBV28; D not certain. CDR3 length: 14 amino acids. CDR1 MDHEN and CDR2 SYDVKM come from the germline V gene. The V end lost 5 bases, the J end lost 5 bases, and 12 bases lay between the germline ends.

This rearrangement joins TRBV6-5 to TRBJ2-7, with 7 bases aligning to TRBD1. Germline V gene data show CDR1 as MNHEY and CDR2 as SVGAGI. V dropped 7 bases and J dropped 2; count of bases not matched to a gene: 8. CDR3 length: 14 residues. CDR3 amino acids: CASTQLTGTYEQYF. CDR3 in DNA: TGTGCCAGCACCCAATTGACAGGGACCTACGAGCAGTACTTC.

V gene TRBV7-3 combines with J gene TRBJ1-5; possible D gene TRBD1, 5 bases. CDR3 size: 13 residues. Germline V gene lookup returns CDR1 SGHTA and CDR2 FQGTGA. Between the trimmed V and J ends, which lost 5 bases and 11 bases, there was a span of 16 bases. In DNA form, the CDR3 reads TGTGCCAGCAGCCAAGATCCGGGAGGGGCCCAGCATTTT. It codes for CASSQDPGGAQHF.

V usage is TRBV6-2 or TRBV6-3 and J usage is TRBJ2-7, with D possibly being TRBD2 (5 bases). Trimming removed 6 bases at V and 6 bases at J, with 18 bases between. CDR1 and CDR2 (germline): MNHEY, SVGEGT. The CDR3 runs 14 residues. CDR3 sequence: CASSSVGVLGEQYF. In DNA form, the CDR3 reads TGTGCCAGCAGCAGCGTCGGGGTATTGGGCGAGCAGTACTTC.

This clone was picked up one time. The chain combines TRBV15 with TRBJ1-2; the D gene is possibly TRBD1 (6 bases). CDR3 length: 15 amino acids. V lost 5 bases and J 6 bases, leaving 19 bases between the germline ends. Germline CDR1 and CDR2: LNHNV and YYDKDF (reference sequence). The CDR3 DNA follows: TGTGCCACCAGCCAATACAGGTACAGGGTAGATGGCTACACCTTC. This encodes CATSQYRYRVDGYTF.

In this sample, this clone turned up once. This chain joins TRBV28 and TRBJ2-2; TRBD1 aligns across 10 bases. This CDR3 region has 14 residues. Germline V CDR1 and CDR2: MDHEN, SYDVKM. Trimming cost V 7 bases and J 7 bases; bases outside gene matches: 6. The CDR3 DNA follows: TGTGCCAGCACGCAGACAGGGGGCCACGGGGAGCTGTTTTTT. Its protein product is CASTQTGGHGELFF. The whole variable domain, remainder taken from reference TRBV28 and TRBJ2-2, is DVKVTQSSRYLVKRTGEKVFLECVQDMDHENMFWYRQDPGLGLRLIYFSYDVKMKEKGDIPEGYSVSREKKERFSLILESASTNQTSMYLCASTQTGGHGELFFGEGSRLTVL.

The chain employs TRBV19 and TRBJ1-4; TRBD1 might be the D (6 bases). Germline V gives CDR1 LNHDA, CDR2 SQIVND (reference sequence). This CDR3 comprises 15 residues. Between the trimmed V and J ends, which lost 8 bases and 8 bases, there was a span of 21 bases. The CDR3 reads CASGPLGGLEEKLFF. Written as DNA, the CDR3 is TGTGCCAGTGGACCACTGGGGGGGCTGGAGGAAAAACTGTTTTTT.

CDR3 sequence (DNA): TGTGCCAGCAGCTTAGTGGGCAGGGGCTACGAGCAGTACTTC. Amino acid sequence: CASSLVGRGYEQYF. The genes are TRBV7-9 and TRBJ2-7; perhaps TRBD1 as D (6 bases). CDR1 and CDR2 from the germline V gene are SEHNR and FQNEAQ (reference sequence). Deletions cut 1 base from V and 3 bases from J, with 10 bases between. The CDR3 is 14 residues long.